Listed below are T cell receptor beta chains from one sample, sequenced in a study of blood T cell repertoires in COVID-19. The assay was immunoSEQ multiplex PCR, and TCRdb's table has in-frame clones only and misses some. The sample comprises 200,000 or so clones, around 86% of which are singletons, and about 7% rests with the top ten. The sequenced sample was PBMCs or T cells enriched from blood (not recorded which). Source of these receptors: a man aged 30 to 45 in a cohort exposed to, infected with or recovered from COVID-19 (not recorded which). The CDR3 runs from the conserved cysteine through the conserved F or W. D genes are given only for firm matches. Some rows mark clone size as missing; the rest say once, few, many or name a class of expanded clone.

cdr3_nt: TGTGCCAGCAGCCCGAGGACAGGTCAGGCCTACGAGCAGTACTTC
cdr3_aa: CASSPRTGQAYEQYF
j_call: TRBJ2-7
d_call: TRBD1
clone_size: -
v_call: TRBV3-1/TRBV3-2

cdr3_nt: TGTGCCAGCAGCCAAGATCTGCGGGGGGAGGACGACTACACCTTC
cdr3_aa: CASSQDLRGEDDYTF
j_call: TRBJ1-2
d_call: -
clone_size: once
v_call: TRBV4-2

cdr3_nt: TGCGCCAGCAGGGCGCGGGAGAATGAGCAGTTCTTC
cdr3_aa: CASRARENEQFF
j_call: TRBJ2-1
d_call: TRBD2
clone_size: -
v_call: TRBV23-1

cdr3_nt: TGCGCCAGCAGCTTCGAGGCTAGCGGGAGGCTTATCTACGAGCAGTACTTC
cdr3_aa: CASSFEASGRLIYEQYF
j_call: TRBJ2-7
d_call: TRBD2
clone_size: -
v_call: TRBV5-1

cdr3_nt: TGTGCCAGCAGCGCGACGGACACAGGGGACTTCTATGGCTACACCTTC
cdr3_aa: CASSATDTGDFYGYTF
j_call: TRBJ1-2
d_call: TRBD1
clone_size: -
v_call: TRBV7-9

cdr3_nt: TGTGCCAGCAGCTCCTTAGCTGGGGCAATCTTCTACGAGCAGTACTTC
cdr3_aa: CASSSLAGAIFYEQYF
j_call: TRBJ2-7
d_call: -
clone_size: -
v_call: TRBV7-2

cdr3_nt: TGTGCCAGCAGTGAAGCGGGACAGGGTGGCAATCAGCCCCAGCATTTT
cdr3_aa: CASSEAGQGGNQPQHF
j_call: TRBJ1-5
d_call: TRBD1
clone_size: -
v_call: TRBV6-1

cdr3_nt: TGTGCCAGCAGCGGTCAAACAGCGGGACCACACTCCTACGAGCAGTACTTC
cdr3_aa: CASSGQTAGPHSYEQYF
j_call: TRBJ2-7
d_call: TRBD2
clone_size: -
v_call: TRBV6-2/TRBV6-3

cdr3_nt: TGTGCCAGCAGCCAAGACAGGGGGACTGGAAACACCATATATTTT
cdr3_aa: CASSQDRGTGNTIYF
j_call: TRBJ1-3
d_call: TRBD1
clone_size: -
v_call: TRBV4-2

cdr3_nt: TGTGCCAGCAGCCTCGCCGGGACAGGCTTAAATGAAAAACTGTTTTTT
cdr3_aa: CASSLAGTGLNEKLFF
j_call: TRBJ1-4
d_call: TRBD1
clone_size: once
v_call: TRBV7-9

cdr3_nt: TGTGCCAGCAGCCCGAGGACAGGGGCGAACACTGAAGCTTTCTTT
cdr3_aa: CASSPRTGANTEAFF
j_call: TRBJ1-1
d_call: TRBD1
clone_size: -
v_call: TRBV11-2

cdr3_nt: TGCGCCAGCAGCTCGGACAGGGTCTCTGGCTACACCTTC
cdr3_aa: CASSSDRVSGYTF
j_call: TRBJ1-2
d_call: TRBD1
clone_size: -
v_call: TRBV5-1

cdr3_nt: TGTGCCAGCAGTGAGGACAGGGGGACCTACAATGAGCAGTTCTTC
cdr3_aa: CASSEDRGTYNEQFF
j_call: TRBJ2-1
d_call: TRBD1
clone_size: -
v_call: TRBV2

cdr3_nt: TGCAGCGTGTGGCGACTTCGGGAGGGACGGGAGACCCAGTACTTC
cdr3_aa: CSVWRLREGRETQYF
j_call: TRBJ2-5
d_call: TRBD2
clone_size: -
v_call: TRBV29-1

cdr3_nt: TGCGCCAGCAGCTTGGAGGGGACAGCAACCTACGAGCAGTACTTC
cdr3_aa: CASSLEGTATYEQYF
j_call: TRBJ2-7
d_call: TRBD1
clone_size: -
v_call: TRBV5-1

cdr3_nt: TGTGCCAGCAGCGCCAGTCCAGATACGCAGTATTTT
cdr3_aa: CASSASPDTQYF
j_call: TRBJ2-3
d_call: -
clone_size: -
v_call: TRBV9

cdr3_nt: TGTGCCAGCAGCTTAAACCTAGCGGGAGGCACCGGGGAGCTGTTTTTT
cdr3_aa: CASSLNLAGGTGELFF
j_call: TRBJ2-2
d_call: TRBD2
clone_size: -
v_call: TRBV7-6

cdr3_nt: TGTGCCAGCAGCTTGGGGGCCCAAAGTGGTGGCTACACCTTC
cdr3_aa: CASSLGAQSGGYTF
j_call: TRBJ1-2
d_call: -
clone_size: -
v_call: TRBV5-4

cdr3_nt: TGCGCCAGCAGCCCCCTCCCCCCCGAGACTAGCGCCCGAGGTAGGGATGAGCAGTTCTTC
cdr3_aa: CASSPLPPETSARGRDEQFF
j_call: TRBJ2-1
d_call: TRBD2
clone_size: -
v_call: TRBV4-1

cdr3_nt: TGTGCCAGCAGTTTATGGAGGGGTGCTAATGAAAAACTGTTTTTT
cdr3_aa: CASSLWRGANEKLFF
j_call: TRBJ1-4
d_call: -
clone_size: -
v_call: TRBV27

cdr3_nt: TGTGCCAGTGCACAGCGGGAGGGCGGCACAGATACGCAGTATTTT
cdr3_aa: CASAQREGGTDTQYF
j_call: TRBJ2-3
d_call: TRBD2
clone_size: -
v_call: TRBV7-6

cdr3_nt: TGCGCCAGCAGCCCAACTAGCGGAGCCTACAATGAGCAGTTCTTC
cdr3_aa: CASSPTSGAYNEQFF
j_call: TRBJ2-1
d_call: TRBD2
clone_size: -
v_call: TRBV5-1

cdr3_nt: TGTGCCAGCACCCTCCTAGCGGGAGCCTTAGAGACCCAGTACTTC
cdr3_aa: CASTLLAGALETQYF
j_call: TRBJ2-5
d_call: TRBD2
clone_size: -
v_call: TRBV28

cdr3_nt: TGTGCCAGCAGCTCCCGGACAGATTACAATCAGCCCCAGCATTTT
cdr3_aa: CASSSRTDYNQPQHF
j_call: TRBJ1-5
d_call: -
clone_size: many
v_call: TRBV7-3

cdr3_nt: TGTGCCAGCAGTCCACTCGTTCGGGAGACCCAGTACTTC
cdr3_aa: CASSPLVRETQYF
j_call: TRBJ2-5
d_call: -
clone_size: -
v_call: TRBV12-3/TRBV12-4

cdr3_nt: TGTGCCAGCAGCTACCGGACTAGCGGGAGCGGAGCCCCCGAGCAGTTCTTC
cdr3_aa: CASSYRTSGSGAPEQFF
j_call: TRBJ2-1
d_call: TRBD2
clone_size: -
v_call: TRBV11-2

cdr3_nt: TGTGCCAGCAGTTCCTCTTTTTATCAGCCCCAGCATTTT
cdr3_aa: CASSSSFYQPQHF
j_call: TRBJ1-5
d_call: -
clone_size: -
v_call: TRBV27

cdr3_nt: TGTGCCAGCCGGCGGGAGAGGGTCGGGGAGCTGTTTTTT
cdr3_aa: CASRRERVGELFF
j_call: TRBJ2-2
d_call: TRBD2
clone_size: few
v_call: TRBV2

cdr3_nt: TGTGCCAGCAGCTTCGGACTAGCGGGAGCGCCAGATACGCAGTATTTT
cdr3_aa: CASSFGLAGAPDTQYF
j_call: TRBJ2-3
d_call: TRBD2
clone_size: -
v_call: TRBV9

cdr3_nt: TGTGCCAGCAGCAGAAGCAGACGCCCGACTAGCGGGACTCGAGAGACCCAGTACTTC
cdr3_aa: CASSRSRRPTSGTRETQYF
j_call: TRBJ2-5
d_call: -
clone_size: -
v_call: TRBV21-1

cdr3_nt: TGTGCTAGTGGTCTTCACAGAGAAGAGACCCAGTACTTC
cdr3_aa: CASGLHREETQYF
j_call: TRBJ2-5
d_call: -
clone_size: -
v_call: TRBV12-5

cdr3_nt: TGTGCCTCCTCTCGGGATAACTATGGCTACACCTTC
cdr3_aa: CASSRDNYGYTF
j_call: TRBJ1-2
d_call: -
clone_size: -
v_call: TRBV6-5

cdr3_nt: TGTGCCAGCAGCCGAGGGGGTATCTCTGGGGCCAACGTCCTGACTTTC
cdr3_aa: CASSRGGISGANVLTF
j_call: TRBJ2-6
d_call: -
clone_size: few
v_call: TRBV2

cdr3_nt: TGCGCCAGCACGGGCACTGAAGCTTTCTTT
cdr3_aa: CASTGTEAFF
j_call: TRBJ1-1
d_call: -
clone_size: -
v_call: TRBV5-1

cdr3_nt: TGTGCCATCAGCACGACAGGGGGCGGGGAGACCCAGTACTTC
cdr3_aa: CAISTTGGGETQYF
j_call: TRBJ2-5
d_call: TRBD1
clone_size: -
v_call: TRBV10-3

cdr3_nt: TGTGCCAGCAGCGTGAGGTCCCTAGCGGGAGGACCCCGGGGGGAGACCCAGTACTTC
cdr3_aa: CASSVRSLAGGPRGETQYF
j_call: TRBJ2-5
d_call: TRBD2
clone_size: once
v_call: TRBV9

cdr3_nt: TGTGCCAGCAGTTACCGGGGTAGCGGGACTGAGACCCAGTACTTC
cdr3_aa: CASSYRGSGTETQYF
j_call: TRBJ2-5
d_call: TRBD2
clone_size: -
v_call: TRBV28